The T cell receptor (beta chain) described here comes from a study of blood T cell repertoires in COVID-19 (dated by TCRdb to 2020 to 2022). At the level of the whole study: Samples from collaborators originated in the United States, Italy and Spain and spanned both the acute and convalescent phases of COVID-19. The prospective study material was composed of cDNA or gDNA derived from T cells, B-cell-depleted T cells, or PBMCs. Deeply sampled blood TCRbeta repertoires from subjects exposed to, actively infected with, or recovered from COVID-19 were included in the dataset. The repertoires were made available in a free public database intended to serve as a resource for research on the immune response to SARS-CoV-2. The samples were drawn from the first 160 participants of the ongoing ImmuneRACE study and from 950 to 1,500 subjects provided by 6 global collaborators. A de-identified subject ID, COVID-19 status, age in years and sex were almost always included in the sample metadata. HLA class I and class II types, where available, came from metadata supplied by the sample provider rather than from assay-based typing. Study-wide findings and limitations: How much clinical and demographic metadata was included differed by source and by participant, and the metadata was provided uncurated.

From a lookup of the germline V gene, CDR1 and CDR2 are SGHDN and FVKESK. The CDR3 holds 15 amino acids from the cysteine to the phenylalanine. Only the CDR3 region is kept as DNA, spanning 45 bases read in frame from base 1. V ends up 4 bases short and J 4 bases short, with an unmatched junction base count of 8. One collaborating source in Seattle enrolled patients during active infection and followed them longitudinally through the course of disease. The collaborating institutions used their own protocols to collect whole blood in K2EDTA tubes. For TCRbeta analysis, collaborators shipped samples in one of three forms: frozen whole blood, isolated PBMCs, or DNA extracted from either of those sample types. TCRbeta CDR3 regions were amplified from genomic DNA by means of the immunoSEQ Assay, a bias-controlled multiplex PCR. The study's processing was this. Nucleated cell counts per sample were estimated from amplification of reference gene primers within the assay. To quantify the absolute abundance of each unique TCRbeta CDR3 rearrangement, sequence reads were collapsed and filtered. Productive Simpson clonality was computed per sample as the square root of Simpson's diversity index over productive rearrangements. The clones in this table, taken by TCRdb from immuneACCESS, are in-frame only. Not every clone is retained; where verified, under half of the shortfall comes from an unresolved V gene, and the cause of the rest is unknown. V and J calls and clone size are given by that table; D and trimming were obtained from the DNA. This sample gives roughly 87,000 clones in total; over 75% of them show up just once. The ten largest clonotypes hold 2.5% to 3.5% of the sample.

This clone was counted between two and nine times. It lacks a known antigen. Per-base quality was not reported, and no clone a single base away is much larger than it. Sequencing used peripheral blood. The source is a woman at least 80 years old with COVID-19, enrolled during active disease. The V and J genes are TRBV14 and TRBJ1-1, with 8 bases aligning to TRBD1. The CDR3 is CASSRGQGWGTEAFF. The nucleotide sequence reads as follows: TGTGCCAGCAGCCGAGGACAGGGTTGGGGCACTGAAGCTTTCTTT. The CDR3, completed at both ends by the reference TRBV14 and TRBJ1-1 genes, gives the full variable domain EAGVTQFPSHSVIEKGQTVTLRCDPISGHDNLYWYRRVMGKEIKFLLHFVKESKQDESGMPNNRFLAERTGGTYSTLKVQPAELEDSGVYFCASSRGQGWGTEAFFGQGTRLTVV.